What follows are 31 T cell receptor beta chains derived from one specimen sequenced in a study of blood T cell repertoires in COVID-19. The assay was immunoSEQ multiplex PCR, and TCRdb's table has in-frame clones only and misses some. The table has about 90,000 clones, 86% seen once. The source material was peripheral blood. The source is a man aged 80 or over with acute or convalescent COVID-19.

The genes are TRBV10-3 and TRBJ1-3; 8 positions match TRBD1. With 6 bases clipped from V and 3 bases from J, the junction kept 1 base outside the gene matches. CDR3 length equals 13 residues. In germline, CDR1 is ENHRY, CDR2 SYGVKD. CDR3 bases: TGTGCCATCAGGACAGGGGATGGAAACACCATATATTTT. This sequence encodes CAIRTGDGNTIYF.

This clone was picked up a small number of times. The chain combines TRBV2 with TRBJ1-3; no clear D gene. Germline V gene data show CDR1 as SNHLY and CDR2 as FYNNEI. Trimming took 7 bases from V and 4 from J, leaving 11 bases between them. CDR3 length: 13 residues. The CDR3 reads CASKEGYGNTIYF. The CDR3 DNA is TGTGCCAGCAAAGAGGGTTACGGAAACACCATATATTTT. Based on the CDR3 plus reference TRBV2 and TRBJ1-3, the full variable domain is EPEVTQTPSHQVTQMGQEVILRCVPISNHLYFYWYRQILGQKVEFLVSFYNNEISEKSEIFDDQFSVERPDGSNFTLKIRSTKLEDSAMYFCASKEGYGNTIYFGEGSWLTVV.

The J gene is TRBJ2-3, the V gene TRBV11-2, with TRBD2 matching 7 bases. The V gene end was trimmed by 3 bases and the J gene end by 3 bases; junction bases not matched to a gene: 6. CDR1 is SGHAT, CDR2 FQNNGV, per germline. This CDR3 is 15 amino acids long. DNA for the CDR3: TGTGCCAGCAGCTTGGAGGGAGGGTTGACAGATACGCAGTATTTT. Residues: CASSLEGGLTDTQYF.

The chain joins TRBV11-2 to TRBJ1-2, with D perhaps matching TRBD1 (5 bases). The germline V gene has CDR1 SGHAT and CDR2 FQNNGV. CDR3 length: 14 residues. Trimming took 5 bases from V and 3 from J, leaving 13 bases between them. CDR3 coding DNA: TGTGCCAGCAGCCCAATCGGGGACTACTATGGCTACACCTTC. Amino acids: CASSPIGDYYGYTF.

This rearrangement joins TRBV5-1 to TRBJ2-2, with TRBD1 matching over 8 bases. This CDR3 is 14 amino acids long. With V trimmed by 4 bases and J by 8 bases, 7 bases remained unmatched. The germline V gene encodes CDR1 SGHRS and CDR2 YFSETQ. CDR3 DNA: TGCGCCAGCAGCAGGACAGGGATATCGGGGGAGCTGTTTTTT. Translation gives CASSRTGISGELFF.

The chain has TRBV19 and TRBJ2-1, with D possibly TRBD1 on 5 matching bases. V lost 4 bases and J 12 bases, leaving 16 bases between the germline ends. The germline gives CDR1 LNHDA, CDR2 SQIVND (reference sequence). The CDR3 runs 13 residues. CDR3 in DNA: TGTGCCAGTAGTACCAGTAGACAAAGGGGGCAGTTCTTC. This gives the protein CASSTSRQRGQFF. Filled out from reference TRBV19 and TRBJ2-1, the complete variable domain reads DGGITQSPKYLFRKEGQNVTLSCEQNLNHDAMYWYRQDPGQGLRLIYYSQIVNDFQKGDIAEGYSVSREKKESFPLTVTSAQKNPTAFYLCASSTSRQRGQFFGPGTRLTVL.

This clone has just one count. The rearrangement uses TRBV18 and TRBJ1-5; no reliable D call. V lost 9 bases and J lost 0, with 9 bases in between. The CDR3 sequence is 13 residues long. Germline V gene data show CDR1 as KGHSH and CDR2 as LQKENI. CDR3 sequence (DNA): TGTGCCAGTTCTGAGGGTAGCAATCAGCCCCAGCATTTT. This gives the protein CASSEGSNQPQHF. The variable domain in full, completed from reference TRBV18 and TRBJ1-5, reads NAGVMQNPRHLVRRRGQEARLRCSPMKGHSHVYWYRQLPEEGLKFMVYLQKENIIDESGMPKERFSAEFPKEGPSILRIQQVVRGDSAAYFCASSEGSNQPQHFGDGTRLSIL.

The gene calls are TRBV19 and TRBJ2-7; 10 bases fit TRBD2. This CDR3 is built from 13 residues. The germline V gene encodes CDR1 LNHDA and CDR2 SQIVND (reference sequence). J gave up 6 bases and V 7 bases, and 6 bases lay outside the gene matches. The CDR3 spells CASTSGRAREQYF. The CDR3 nucleotides are TGTGCCAGTACCAGCGGGAGGGCTCGCGAGCAGTACTTC. Full variable domain (missing parts from reference TRBV19 and TRBJ2-7): DGGITQSPKYLFRKEGQNVTLSCEQNLNHDAMYWYRQDPGQGLRLIYYSQIVNDFQKGDIAEGYSVSREKKESFPLTVTSAQKNPTAFYLCASTSGRAREQYFGPGTRLTVT.

This chain uses TRBV18 with TRBJ1-1; 11 nucleotides line up with TRBD1. Per the germline V gene, CDR1 is KGHSH and CDR2 is LQKENI. V dropped 5 bases and J dropped 3; count of bases not matched to a gene: 2. The CDR3 extends over 14 amino acids. This CDR3 is CASSAGQGDTEAFF. The CDR3, as DNA: TGTGCCAGCTCAGCGGGACAGGGGGACACTGAAGCTTTCTTT.

The CDR3 region is CASTLAGGDTGELFF. As DNA, the CDR3 is TGTGCCAGCACCTTAGCGGGAGGGGACACCGGGGAGCTGTTTTTT. J is TRBJ2-2 and V is TRBV2; 11 bases line up with TRBD2. The CDR3 extends over 15 amino acids. Losses at the gene ends were 7 bases for V and 3 bases for J; bases not matched to a gene: 4. Germline V gene lookup returns CDR1 SNHLY and CDR2 FYNNEI.

V usage is TRBV6-5 and J usage is TRBJ1-1, with 10 bases identical to TRBD1. V gave up 4 bases and J gave up 4 bases; unmatched junction bases: 3. The CDR3 length is 14 residues. Germline CDR1 and CDR2: MNHEY and SVGAGI. As DNA, the CDR3 is TGTGCCAGCAGTTCGGGACAGGGGAGCACTGAAGCTTTCTTT. This sequence encodes CASSSGQGSTEAFF.

The chain recombines TRBV3-1 (or the pseudogene TRBV3-2) with TRBJ2-4; D may be TRBD1 (5 bases). In germline, CDR1 is LGHDT, CDR2 YNNKEL (reference sequence). The CDR3 has 21 amino acids. With 4 bases removed from V and 0 bases from J, the gap between germline ends came to 28 bases. In DNA, the CDR3 is TGTGCCAGCAGCCCGACCAACTCCCCTCAACACAGGTTCCTAGCCAAAAACATTCAGTACTTC. Translation gives CASSPTNSPQHRFLAKNIQYF.

This chain uses TRBV6-5 with TRBJ2-1; TRBD2 matches at 14 bases. Germline V gene data show CDR1 as MNHEY and CDR2 as SVGAGI. V gave up 6 bases and J gave up 7 bases; unmatched junction bases: 5. This CDR3 is 15 amino acids long. CDR3 protein: CASSQGTSGSNEQFF. The CDR3 DNA reads TGTGCCAGCAGCCAAGGGACTAGCGGGAGTAATGAGCAGTTCTTC.

The chain combines TRBV19 with TRBJ1-4, with 7 bases lining up with TRBD1. With V trimmed by 5 bases and J by 3 bases, 6 bases remained unmatched. Germline V lookup: CDR1 LNHDA, CDR2 SQIVND (reference sequence). The CDR3 is made up of 15 amino acids. The CDR3 DNA is TGTGCCAGTAGTCCATGGGACAGCTCTAATGAAAAACTGTTTTTT. Translating it yields CASSPWDSSNEKLFF.

The chain is built from TRBV28 and TRBJ2-1; 9 nucleotides agree with TRBD2. Trimming took 5 bases from V and 7 from J; bases not matched to a gene: 12. Germline V CDR1 and CDR2: MDHEN, SYDVKM. The CDR3 loop spans 16 amino acids. The CDR3 DNA follows: TGTGCCAGCAGTCGTCGGGGAGGTAGCGGGAGTAATGAGCAGTTCTTC. Translating gives CASSRRGGSGSNEQFF.

The DNA for the CDR3 is TGCGCCAGCAGCCAAGAAATTACGACAGGGTTGAGCTCTGGGGCCAACGTCCTGACTTTC. Translating gives CASSQEITTGLSSGANVLTF. V is TRBV4-3 and J is TRBJ2-6; 7 bases are a match to TRBD1. Trimming removed 0 bases from V and 0 bases from J; junction bases left unmatched: 11. The CDR3 spans 20 residues. Looked up from germline, CDR1 is LGHNA and CDR2 is YSLEER.

This clone was observed once. The chain employs TRBV18 and TRBJ1-1; 10 positions match TRBD1. The CDR3 loop spans 15 amino acids. J lost 6 bases, V lost 0 bases, and 4 bases had no gene match. Germline V gene sequence: CDR1 KGHSH, CDR2 LQKENI. Written as DNA, the CDR3 is TGTGCCAGCTCACCACCCCAAGGACAGGGGGCTGAAGCTTTCTTT. This codes for CASSPPQGQGAEAFF.

The V gene is TRBV2, the J gene TRBJ2-7; a weak D match, TRBD2 (6 bases). Trimming took off 4 bases at V and 6 bases at J, with 13 bases between the two ends. Looked up from germline, CDR1 is SNHLY and CDR2 is FYNNEI. The CDR3 length is 13 residues. CDR3 residues: CASSGTSLSEQYF. CDR3 sequence (DNA): TGTGCCAGCAGTGGTACTAGCCTGAGCGAGCAGTACTTC. Filled out from reference TRBV2 and TRBJ2-7, the complete variable domain reads EPEVTQTPSHQVTQMGQEVILRCVPISNHLYFYWYRQILGQKVEFLVSFYNNEISEKSEIFDDQFSVERPDGSNFTLKIRSTKLEDSAMYFCASSGTSLSEQYFGPGTRLTVT.

This sequence joins TRBV6-5 and TRBJ1-2; D is unresolved. The length of the CDR3 is 14 residues. Germline assignment: CDR1 MNHEY and CDR2 SVGAGI. V shed 5 bases and J shed 5 bases, with 15 bases lying between them. The CDR3 DNA follows: TGTGCCAGCAGTCCCCAGCGGGTCGGATATGGCTACACCTTC. Its translation is CASSPQRVGYGYTF.

Here the CDR3 reads CASSLTFDYGYTF. CDR3 bases: TGTGCCAGTAGTCTGACATTTGACTATGGCTACACCTTC. V and J are TRBV19 and TRBJ1-2; D gene ambiguous. V lost 5 bases, J lost 3 bases, and 10 bases lay in between. Germline-derived CDR1 and CDR2 are LNHDA and SQIVND (reference sequence). This CDR3 is 13 amino acids long.

The chain combines TRBV27 with TRBJ1-4; maybe TRBD1 (5 bases). The V end lost 10 bases, the J end lost 0 bases, and 15 bases lay between the germline ends. The CDR3 contains 15 residues. Per the germline V gene, CDR1 is MNHEY and CDR2 is SMNVEV (reference sequence). The CDR3 DNA follows: TGTGCCAAACGTTGGGGGGGATCAACTAATGAAAAACTGTTTTTT. Protein sequence: CAKRWGGSTNEKLFF. Full variable domain (rest looked up from reference TRBV27 and TRBJ1-4): EAQVTQNPRYLITVTGKKLTVTCSQNMNHEYMSWYRQDPGLGLRQIYYSMNVEVTDKGDVPEGYKVSRKEKRNFPLILESPSPNQTSLYFCAKRWGGSTNEKLFFGSGTQLSVL.

The chain's CDR3 is CASSPSGTSNTEAFF. The DNA of the CDR3 is TGTGCCAGCAGTCCGTCCGGGACATCGAACACTGAAGCTTTCTTT. The chain carries TRBV6-5 and TRBJ1-1; maybe TRBD1 (6 bases). The CDR3 loop spans 15 amino acids. Trimming removed 5 bases at V and 1 base at J, with 14 bases between. From germline, CDR1 is MNHEY and CDR2 SVGAGI.

This clone was recorded once. The chain links TRBV28 to TRBJ2-7; TRBD2 matches 7 bases. Germline trimming cut 2 bases from V and 4 bases from J; bases unmatched to any gene: 8. Per the germline V gene, CDR1 is MDHEN and CDR2 is SYDVKM. The CDR3 runs 15 residues. The CDR3 loop is CASSLNSGRQYEQYF. The CDR3 DNA sequence: TGTGCCAGCAGTTTAAATAGCGGGCGTCAATACGAGCAGTACTTC.

The genes are TRBV4-3 and TRBJ2-5; TRBD1 is a possible D gene (5 bases). CDR1 LGHNA and CDR2 YSLEER come from the germline V gene. CDR3 size: 14 residues. V dropped 1 base and J dropped 5 bases, with 11 bases sitting between them. The CDR3 loop is CASSQGLRGETQYF. DNA of the CDR3: TGCGCCAGCAGCCAAGGCCTTAGGGGTGAGACCCAGTACTTC.

The chain recombines TRBV29-1 with TRBJ2-4, with 9 bases aligning to TRBD2. CDR1 SQVTM and CDR2 ANQGSEA come from the germline V gene. The CDR3 runs 13 residues. Germline trimming cut 3 bases from V and 6 bases from J; bases unmatched to any gene: 3. DNA for the CDR3: TGCAGCGTTGAGAAGACTAGCGGAAACATTCAGTACTTC. This encodes CSVEKTSGNIQYF.

CDR3 sequence (DNA): TGCGCCAGCAGCCCACCCGGGACAGGGGGCGGCGGGGAGCTGTTTTTT. It codes for CASSPPGTGGGGELFF. The rearrangement uses TRBV5-1 and TRBJ2-2, with TRBD1 matching 12 bases. The CDR3 loop spans 16 amino acids. With V trimmed by 4 bases and J by 7 bases, 8 bases remained unmatched. Germline CDR1 SGHRS, CDR2 YFSETQ. Full variable domain (outside the CDR3, taken from reference TRBV5-1 and TRBJ2-2): KAGVTQTPRYLIKTRGQQVTLSCSPISGHRSVSWYQQTPGQGLQFLFEYFSETQRNKGNFPGRFSGRQFSNSRSEMNVSTLELGDSALYLCASSPPGTGGGGELFFGEGSRLTVL.

The V call is TRBV7-2, the J call TRBJ2-1; TRBD2 matches 9 bases. CDR1 is SGHTA, CDR2 FQGNSA, per germline. Trimming took 1 base from V and 8 from J; bases not matched to a gene: 6. The CDR3 extends over 15 amino acids. The CDR3 loop is CASSLVASGIDEQFF. DNA for the CDR3: TGTGCCAGCAGCTTAGTGGCTAGCGGGATCGATGAGCAGTTCTTC.

V and J are TRBV5-1 and TRBJ2-7, with 7 bases that match TRBD2. Germline V lookup: CDR1 SGHRS, CDR2 YFSETQ. With V trimmed by 4 bases and J by 0 bases, 13 bases remained unmatched. The CDR3 runs 17 residues. The chain's CDR3 is CASSQGMGGLNSYEQYF. Here the CDR3 DNA reads TGCGCCAGCAGCCAAGGGATGGGGGGACTAAACTCCTACGAGCAGTACTTC.

Worth noting for this clone: One junction end does not reproduce the germline sequence, and a read error may be involved. The chain joins TRBV4-2 to TRBJ2-7; 7 bases align to TRBD1. The germline V gene has CDR1 LGHNA and CDR2 YNFKEQ. This CDR3 spans 13 amino acids. The DNA of the CDR3 is TGTGCCAGCAGCCAGCAGGGACAGTCACCGTTTGACTTC. Its translation: CASSQQGQSPFDF.

This rearrangement joins TRBV28 to TRBJ1-1; D is perhaps TRBD1 (6 bases). Germline lookup yields CDR1 MDHEN and CDR2 SYDVKM. This CDR3 comprises 15 residues. Trimming took off 3 bases at V and 1 base at J, with 12 bases between the two ends. The CDR3 spells CASSFWTDSNTEAFF. The CDR3 DNA follows: TGTGCCAGCAGTTTTTGGACAGACTCGAACACTGAAGCTTTCTTT.

The chain uses TRBV6-1 and TRBJ2-7; TRBD2 is a possible D gene (6 bases). Trimming took off 0 bases at V and 2 bases at J, with 17 bases between the two ends. Germline V gives CDR1 MNHNS, CDR2 SASEGT. The CDR3 totals 17 residues. CDR3 protein: CASSEALLGRTTYEQYF. CDR3 nucleotides: TGTGCCAGCAGTGAAGCGCTTCTGGGGCGGACTACCTACGAGCAGTACTTC.